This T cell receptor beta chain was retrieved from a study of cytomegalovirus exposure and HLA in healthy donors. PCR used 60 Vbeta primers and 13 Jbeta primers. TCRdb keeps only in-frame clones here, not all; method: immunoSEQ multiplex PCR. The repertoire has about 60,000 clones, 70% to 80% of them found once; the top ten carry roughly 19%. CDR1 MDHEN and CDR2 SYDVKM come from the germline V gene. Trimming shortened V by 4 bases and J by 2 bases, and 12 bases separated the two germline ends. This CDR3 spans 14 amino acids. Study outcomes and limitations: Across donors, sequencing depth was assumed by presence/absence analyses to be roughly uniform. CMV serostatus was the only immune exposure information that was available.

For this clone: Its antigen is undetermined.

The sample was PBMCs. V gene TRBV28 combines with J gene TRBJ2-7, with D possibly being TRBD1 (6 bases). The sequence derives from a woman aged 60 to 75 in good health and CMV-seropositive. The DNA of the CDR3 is TGTGCCAGCAGTTCCGGACAGCTAACCTACGAGCAGTACTTC. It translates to CASSSGQLTYEQYF.